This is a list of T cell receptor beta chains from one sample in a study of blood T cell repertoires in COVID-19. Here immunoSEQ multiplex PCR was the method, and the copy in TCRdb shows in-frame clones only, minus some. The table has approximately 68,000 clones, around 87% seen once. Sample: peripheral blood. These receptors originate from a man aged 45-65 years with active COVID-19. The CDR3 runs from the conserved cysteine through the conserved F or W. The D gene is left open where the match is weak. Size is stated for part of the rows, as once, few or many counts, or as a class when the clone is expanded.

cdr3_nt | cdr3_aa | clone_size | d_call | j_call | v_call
TGCGCCAGCAGCCAAGAAGAGGGGGGGTACAATCAGCCCCAGCATTTT | CASSQEEGGYNQPQHF | few | NA | TRBJ1-5 | TRBV4-1
TGTGCCAGCACCACAGGCTCCTACAATGAGCAGTTCTTC | CASTTGSYNEQFF | NA | NA | TRBJ2-1 | TRBV3-1/TRBV3-2
TGCGCCAGCAGCCAAGATGGGGGGACAGGGACTAGCGGGAGAGTGAGGGAGCTGTTTTTT | CASSQDGGTGTSGRVRELFF | NA | TRBD2 | TRBJ2-2 | TRBV4-3
TGTGCCAGCAGCATCCTGCGGGATGGGGCCGGGGACGAGCAGTACTTC | CASSILRDGAGDEQYF | NA | NA | TRBJ2-7 | TRBV7-9
TGTGCCTGGAGGGTCCGGGGGGGGTTCGAGCAGTACTTC | CAWRVRGGFEQYF | NA | TRBD2 | TRBJ2-7 | TRBV30
TGTGCCACCAGTGACCAGCGGGAGAATATCGGGGAGCTGTTTTTT | CATSDQRENIGELFF | NA | TRBD2 | TRBJ2-2 | TRBV24-1
TGTGCCAGCAGTCGAGAGGCCCGGGGGAAGAGAGTTGATGAGCAGTTCTTC | CASSREARGKRVDEQFF | NA | NA | TRBJ2-1 | TRBV7-9
TGTGCCACCCTCGCTGGGGGCTTGATATATGGCTACACCTTC | CATLAGGLIYGYTF | NA | NA | TRBJ1-2 | TRBV10-3
TGTGCCAGCAGCCTAGGACTGGACTCCTACGAGCAGTACTTC | CASSLGLDSYEQYF | NA | NA | TRBJ2-7 | TRBV3-1/TRBV3-2
TGTGCCAGCAGCCCCAGATCGGGAAGTGGGTATGAGCAGTTCTTC | CASSPRSGSGYEQFF | NA | NA | TRBJ2-1 | TRBV9
TGTGCCAGCAGCAAGGGGGCCTCTCTCGAGCAGTACTTC | CASSKGASLEQYF | NA | TRBD1 | TRBJ2-7 | TRBV6-5
TGTGCCACCAAGGGGGGGGCCCAAGAGACCCAGTACTTC | CATKGGAQETQYF | NA | NA | TRBJ2-5 | TRBV15
TGTGCCAGCAGCCAAGCCTCAGAGGAGCGGGAGCCCACAGATACGCAGTATTTT | CASSQASEEREPTDTQYF | NA | TRBD2 | TRBJ2-3 | TRBV3-1/TRBV3-2
TGTGCCAGCAGCGTAGGGGCACAGGGATCCTACGAGCAGTACTTC | CASSVGAQGSYEQYF | NA | NA | TRBJ2-7 | TRBV9
TGTGCCAGCAGTTCCAGAGTTAGCGGGAGGGCCCGCACAGATACGCAGTATTTT | CASSSRVSGRARTDTQYF | NA | TRBD2 | TRBJ2-3 | TRBV27
TGTGCCAGCAGTTTACTCACTGAAGCTTTCTTT | CASSLLTEAFF | NA | NA | TRBJ1-1 | TRBV28
TGTGCCAGCAGTTCACGGACAGGAGTAGAGACCCAGTACTTC | CASSSRTGVETQYF | NA | TRBD1 | TRBJ2-5 | TRBV27
TGTGCCAGCAGCCCCAGGGGGCGGACCACCGGGGAGCTGTTTTTT | CASSPRGRTTGELFF | NA | TRBD1 | TRBJ2-2 | TRBV6-2/TRBV6-3
TGTGCCTGGAGTGTGGGGAGGAATGAGCAGTTCTTC | CAWSVGRNEQFF | NA | NA | TRBJ2-1 | TRBV30
TGCGCCAGCAGCTTTCGGGGGTCCGGGACTAGCGCCGGAGATACGCAGTATTTT | CASSFRGSGTSAGDTQYF | NA | TRBD2 | TRBJ2-3 | TRBV5-1
TGTGCCTGGAGCCCACCCAGGGGGCGGCTGTACTTC | CAWSPPRGRLYF | NA | TRBD1 | TRBJ2-7 | TRBV30
TGTGCCAGCAGCTTCCTCGGACAGGGGGTTGGCAATTCACCCCTCCACTTT | CASSFLGQGVGNSPLHF | NA | TRBD1 | TRBJ1-6 | TRBV5-5
TGTGCCAGCAGCTCCCCGGGACAGCCCTACGAGCAGTACTTC | CASSSPGQPYEQYF | NA | TRBD1 | TRBJ2-7 | TRBV3-1/TRBV3-2
TGTGCCATCAGGGGCGGGGGGCCTGGAGGTCAGCCCCAGCATTTT | CAIRGGGPGGQPQHF | NA | NA | TRBJ1-5 | TRBV10-3
TGTGCCAGCAGCCGGTCCTACGAGCAGTACTTC | CASSRSYEQYF | medium-sized | NA | TRBJ2-7 | TRBV28
TGCAGCGTCACTAGCCGGGAGGGATACAATGAGCAGTTCTTC | CSVTSREGYNEQFF | NA | TRBD2 | TRBJ2-1 | TRBV29-1
TGTGCCAGCAGTGAAGCCCTCTCGACAGCCGGCTACACCTTC | CASSEALSTAGYTF | NA | NA | TRBJ1-2 | TRBV6-1
TGTGCCAGCAGCACCCGCGGGCTAGCGGGGGGTTACGAGCAGTACTTC | CASSTRGLAGGYEQYF | NA | TRBD2 | TRBJ2-7 | TRBV7-8
TGTGCCAGCAGCCGCCGGGGGAGGGACGTGGGGAACACTGAAGCTTTCTTT | CASSRRGRDVGNTEAFF | NA | NA | TRBJ1-1 | TRBV6-2/TRBV6-3
TGCGCCAGCAGCTTGGACCCGGGAGGAGACTATGGCTACACCTTC | CASSLDPGGDYGYTF | NA | NA | TRBJ1-2 | TRBV5-1
TGCGCCAGCAGCCCGGGACAGCGATATAGCAATCAGCCCCAGCATTTT | CASSPGQRYSNQPQHF | few | TRBD1 | TRBJ1-5 | TRBV4-1
TGCGCCAGCAGCCATGGGGGAGGGTTCGGGGGGGAGTACGAGCAGTACTTC | CASSHGGGFGGEYEQYF | NA | TRBD2 | TRBJ2-7 | TRBV4-1